A selection of T cell receptor beta chains follows, all from one sample in a study of T cells expressing NK-cell markers. Using the 5' RACE reads, TCRdb records one entry per CDR3 protein without DNA. The table for this sample gives about 260,000 distinct CDR3 sequences. Input material: blood T cells: a sorted CD56 or NKG2C T cell subset, CD4+ or CD8+ T cells, or bulk PBMC T cells (not recorded which). These receptors were taken from a man aged 18 to 30 in good health. Both conserved end residues are part of each CDR3.

j_call	v_call	cdr3_aa
TRBJ2-5	TRBV7-2	CASSSGLAGGGTQYF
TRBJ2-1	TRBV7-9	CASTLIGEQFF
TRBJ1-5	TRBV20-1	CSAGGLRGPGRHF
TRBJ2-7	TRBV20-1	CSARRQETYEQYF
TRBJ2-1	TRBV29-1	CSVIRTSGSPIYNEQFF
TRBJ2-3	TRBV5-1	CASSLSGRLRSDTQYF
TRBJ1-5	TRBV15	CATSRGDRSNQPQHF
TRBJ2-5	TRBV7-2	CASSGDRQGGTQYF
TRBJ2-5	TRBV6-1	CASSTGTGQKTQYF
TRBJ2-5	TRBV18	CASSPRGQEETQYF
TRBJ1-2	TRBV25-1	CASSKTGVGGYTF
TRBJ2-1	TRBV15	CATSRSGDPSSYNEQFF